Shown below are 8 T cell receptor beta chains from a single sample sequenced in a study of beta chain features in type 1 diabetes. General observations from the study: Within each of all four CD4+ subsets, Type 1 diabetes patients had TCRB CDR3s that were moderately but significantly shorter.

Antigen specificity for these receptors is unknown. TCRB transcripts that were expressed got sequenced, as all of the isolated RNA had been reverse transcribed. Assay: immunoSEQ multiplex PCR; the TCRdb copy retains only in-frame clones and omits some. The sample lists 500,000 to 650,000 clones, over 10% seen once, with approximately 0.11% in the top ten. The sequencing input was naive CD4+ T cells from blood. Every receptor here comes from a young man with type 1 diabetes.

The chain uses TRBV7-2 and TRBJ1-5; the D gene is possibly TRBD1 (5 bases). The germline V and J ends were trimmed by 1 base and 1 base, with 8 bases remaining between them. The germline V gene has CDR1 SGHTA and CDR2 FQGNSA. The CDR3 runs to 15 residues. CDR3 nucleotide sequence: TGTGCCAGCAGCTTAGGAGCAGGGAGCAATCAGCCCCAGCATTTT. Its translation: CASSLGAGSNQPQHF. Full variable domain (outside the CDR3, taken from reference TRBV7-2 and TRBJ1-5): GAGVSQSPSNKVTEKGKDVELRCDPISGHTALYWYRQSLGQGLEFLIYFQGNSAPDKSGLPSDRFSAERTGGSVSTLTIQRTQQEDSAVYLCASSLGAGSNQPQHFGDGTRLSIL.

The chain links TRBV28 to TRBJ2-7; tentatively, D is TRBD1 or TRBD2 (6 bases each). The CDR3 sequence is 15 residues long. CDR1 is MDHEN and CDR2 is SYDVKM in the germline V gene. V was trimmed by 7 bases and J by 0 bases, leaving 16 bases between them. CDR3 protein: CASNSYGGHSYEQYF. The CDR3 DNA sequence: TGTGCCAGCAACTCTTACGGGGGCCACTCCTACGAGCAGTACTTC.

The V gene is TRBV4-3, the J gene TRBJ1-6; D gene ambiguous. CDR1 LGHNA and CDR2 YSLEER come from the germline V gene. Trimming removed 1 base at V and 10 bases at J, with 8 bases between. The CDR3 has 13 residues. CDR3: CASSQGGVSPLHF. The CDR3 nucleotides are TGCGCCAGCAGCCAAGGTGGAGTCTCACCCCTCCACTTT.

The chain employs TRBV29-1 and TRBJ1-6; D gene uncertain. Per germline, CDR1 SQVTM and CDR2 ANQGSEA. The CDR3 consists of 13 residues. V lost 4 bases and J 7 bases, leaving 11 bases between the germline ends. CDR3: CSVGQNENSPLHF. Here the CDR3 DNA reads TGCAGCGTTGGGCAGAACGAGAATTCACCCCTCCACTTT.

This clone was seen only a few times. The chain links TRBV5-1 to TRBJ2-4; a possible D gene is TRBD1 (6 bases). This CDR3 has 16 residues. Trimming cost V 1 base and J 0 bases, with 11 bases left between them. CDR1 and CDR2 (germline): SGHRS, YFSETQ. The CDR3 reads CASSLRTDLAKNIQYF. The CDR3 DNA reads TGCGCCAGCAGCTTGCGGACAGATCTAGCCAAAAACATTCAGTACTTC.

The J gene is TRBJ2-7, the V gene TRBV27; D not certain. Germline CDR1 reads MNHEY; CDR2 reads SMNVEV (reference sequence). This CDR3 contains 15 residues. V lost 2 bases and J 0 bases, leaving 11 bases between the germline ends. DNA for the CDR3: TGTGCCAGCAGTTTAAACAGAGAAGTCTCCTACGAGCAGTACTTC. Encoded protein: CASSLNREVSYEQYF.

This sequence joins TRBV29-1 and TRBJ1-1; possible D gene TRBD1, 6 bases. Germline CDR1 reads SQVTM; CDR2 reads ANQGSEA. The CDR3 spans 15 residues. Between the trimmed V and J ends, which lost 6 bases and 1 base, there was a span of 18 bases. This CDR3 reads CSVARGQRRNTEAFF. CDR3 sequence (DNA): TGCAGCGTGGCTCGTGGACAGAGGCGGAACACTGAAGCTTTCTTT. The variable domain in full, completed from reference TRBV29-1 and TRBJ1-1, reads SAVISQKPSRDICQRGTSLTIQCQVDSQVTMMFWYRQQPGQSLTLIATANQGSEATYESGFVIDKFPISRPNLTFSTLTVSNMSPEDSSIYLCSVARGQRRNTEAFFGQGTRLTVV.

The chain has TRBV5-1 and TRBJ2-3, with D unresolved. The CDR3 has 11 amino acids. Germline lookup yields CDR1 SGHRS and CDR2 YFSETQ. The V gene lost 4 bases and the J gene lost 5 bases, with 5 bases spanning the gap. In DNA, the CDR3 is TGCGCCAGCAGCGGGGAAGATACGCAGTATTTT. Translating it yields CASSGEDTQYF.